Presented here are 12 T cell receptor beta chains from one specimen sequenced in a study of cytomegalovirus exposure and HLA in healthy donors. Vbeta (60) and Jbeta (13) primers were used in the PCR. The protocol was immunoSEQ multiplex PCR, while the TCRdb copy is restricted to in-frame clones and leaves out a portion. This table has 150,000 to 200,000 clones, 65% to 80% appearing once. The sample comprised PBMCs. These receptors were obtained from a female donor in good health and CMV-seronegative.

The rearrangement joins TRBV5-1 to TRBJ1-1; no definite D call. This CDR3 region has 15 residues. CDR1 is SGHRS and CDR2 is YFSETQ in the germline V gene. V dropped 0 bases and J dropped 5 bases, with 14 bases sitting between them. CDR3 sequence (DNA): TGCGCCAGCAGCTTGGTGATGGGTTCGGGTACTGAAGCTTTCTTT. This codes for CASSLVMGSGTEAFF.

Comment on this clone: This CDR3 is also generated by other DNA sequences in the sample. The chain employs TRBV15 and TRBJ2-3; TRBD2 aligns across 9 bases. The junction had 4 bases not matched to a gene; V was cut back by 0 bases and J by 3 bases. The CDR3 has 16 residues. The germline gives CDR1 LNHNV, CDR2 YYDKDF (reference sequence). The CDR3 reads CATSRDMAGGTDTQYF. CDR3 nucleotide sequence: TGTGCCACCAGCAGAGATATGGCGGGGGGGACAGATACGCAGTATTTT.

The chain uses TRBV5-1 and TRBJ2-7, with 12 bases aligning to TRBD2. There are 15 residues in the CDR3. Germline V gene data show CDR1 as SGHRS and CDR2 as YFSETQ. With 4 bases clipped from V and 3 bases from J, the junction kept 5 bases outside the gene matches. Written as DNA, the CDR3 is TGCGCCAGCAGCGTCGGACTAGCGGGGATCTACGAGCAGTACTTC. As protein: CASSVGLAGIYEQYF.

V gene TRBV5-6 combines with J gene TRBJ1-1; D perhaps matches TRBD1 (5 bases). Per germline, CDR1 SGHDT and CDR2 YYEEEE. The CDR3 runs to 13 residues. With 4 bases removed from V and 3 bases from J, the gap between germline ends came to 10 bases. CDR3 sequence reads: CASSLDTYTEAFF. Here the CDR3 DNA reads TGTGCCAGCAGCCTGGACACCTACACTGAAGCTTTCTTT.

This clone was detected a few times. The chain couples TRBV7-7 to TRBJ2-1, with D perhaps matching TRBD1 (6 bases). Germline V lookup: CDR1 SSHAT, CDR2 FNYEAQ (reference sequence). CDR3 length: 17 residues. Trimming cost V 5 bases and J 7 bases, with 24 bases left between them. The CDR3 region is CASSPQPHQGQFNEQFF. In DNA form, the CDR3 reads TGTGCCAGCAGCCCCCAACCCCATCAGGGACAATTTAATGAGCAGTTCTTC.

This rearrangement joins TRBV2 to TRBJ1-2, with 8 bases aligning to TRBD1. CDR3 length: 14 residues. Germline trimming cut 4 bases from V and 0 bases from J; bases unmatched to any gene: 1. Germline CDR1 is SNHLY and CDR2 is FYNNEI. CDR3 in amino acids: CASSGGQANYGYTF. CDR3 bases: TGTGCCAGCAGTGGGGGACAGGCTAACTATGGCTACACCTTC.

This clone has a single count. The rearrangement links TRBV27 to TRBJ2-7, with 8 nucleotides matching TRBD2. The germline V gene encodes CDR1 MNHEY and CDR2 SMNVEV (reference sequence). This CDR3 spans 16 amino acids. J lost 5 bases, V lost 5 bases, and 14 bases had no gene match. Here the CDR3 DNA reads TGTGCCAGCAGTCCCCCCTCGGGGGGGGGAAGGAACGAGCAGTACTTC. Translating gives CASSPPSGGGRNEQYF.

The J gene is TRBJ2-7, the V gene TRBV5-1; 8 bases match TRBD2. Trimming at V came to 4 bases and at J to 2 bases, leaving 5 bases not matched to a gene. Germline V gene sequence: CDR1 SGHRS, CDR2 YFSETQ. This CDR3 has 14 residues. The CDR3 loop is CASSPRGLAYEQYF. In DNA form, the CDR3 reads TGCGCCAGCAGCCCGAGGGGACTAGCCTACGAGCAGTACTTC.

The chain links TRBV2 to TRBJ2-6, with D unclear. The CDR3 has 16 residues. Trimming removed 4 bases from V and 0 bases from J, with 10 bases in between. Germline V gene lookup returns CDR1 SNHLY and CDR2 FYNNEI. CDR3 loop: CASSVRVPSGANVLTF. The CDR3 bases are TGTGCCAGCAGTGTTCGGGTCCCCTCTGGGGCCAACGTCCTGACTTTC.

This clone was detected a few times. The chain employs TRBV7-9 and TRBJ1-3; D uncertain. V was trimmed by 4 bases and J by 1 base, leaving 17 bases between them. The CDR3 has 17 residues. The V gene's germline CDR1 is SEHNR and CDR2 FQNEAQ (reference sequence). As DNA, the CDR3 is TGTGCCAGCAGCTCCCATGGTGGAGGACTTTCTGGAAACACCATATATTTT. Residues: CASSSHGGGLSGNTIYF. The full variable domain, completed using reference TRBV7-9 and TRBJ1-3, is DTGVSQNPRHKITKRGQNVTFRCDPISEHNRLYWYRQTLGQGPEFLTYFQNEAQLEKSRLLSDRFSAERPKGSFSTLEIQRTEQGDSAMYLCASSSHGGGLSGNTIYFGEGSWLTVV.

The chain carries TRBV7-2 and TRBJ2-1, with D tentatively TRBD2 (5 bases). There are 13 residues in the CDR3. Germline values: CDR1 SGHTA, CDR2 FQGNSA. With 2 bases removed from V and 10 bases from J, the gap between germline ends came to 12 bases. The CDR3 spells CASSLQDLGEQFF. For the CDR3, the DNA is TGTGCCAGCAGCTTACAGGACTTAGGCGAGCAGTTCTTC.

As DNA, the CDR3 is TGTGCCAGCAGTCCTAGGGGTCGCGATGAGCAGTTCTTC. As protein: CASSPRGRDEQFF. The V and J genes are TRBV2 and TRBJ2-1, with D possibly matching TRBD1 (5 bases). Trimming stripped 5 bases from V and 8 bases from J, with 13 bases between. This CDR3 has 13 residues. Germline CDR1 is SNHLY and CDR2 is FYNNEI.